A selection of T cell receptor beta chains follows, all from one sample in a study of blood T cell repertoires in COVID-19. TCRdb's table, derived via immunoSEQ multiplex PCR, lists solely in-frame clones and lacks some. This sample yields approximately 80,000 clones, of which almost 85% are seen a single time; 8.5% to 10% belongs to the top ten. The specimen sequenced was peripheral blood. The source of these receptors is a man aged 50-59 years with COVID-19, enrolled during active disease. CDR3s include the opening cysteine and the closing phenylalanine or tryptophan. D genes are given only for firm matches. Not all rows give a size; the values are once, few, many and, for expanded clones, a class.

D gene	CDR3 length	V gene	clone size	J gene	CDR3 DNA	CDR3 protein
NA	11	TRBV29-1	NA	TRBJ2-3	TGCAGCGTTTACATCGCAGATACGCAGTATTTT	CSVYIADTQYF
TRBD1	15	TRBV5-1	NA	TRBJ2-2	TGCGCCAGCAGCTTGGGGGACAGGGAAATCGGGGAGCTGTTTTTT	CASSLGDREIGELFF
NA	14	TRBV7-2	NA	TRBJ1-2	TGTGCCAGCAGCCCACAGGGAACTAACTATGGCTACACCTTC	CASSPQGTNYGYTF
NA	14	TRBV7-9	NA	TRBJ1-5	TGTGCCAGCAGCTTAGAGGGGGGGCATCAGCCCCAGCATTTT	CASSLEGGHQPQHF
NA	15	TRBV4-3	NA	TRBJ1-2	TGCGCCAGCAGCCAAGGGGGGCACTCTAACTATGGCTACACCTTC	CASSQGGHSNYGYTF
NA	16	TRBV7-9	NA	TRBJ2-1	TGTGCCAGCACCCCCGGCGGGACCTATCCCGACAATGAGCAGTTCTTC	CASTPGGTYPDNEQFF
NA	14	TRBV7-3	NA	TRBJ2-7	TGTGCCAGCAGCTCGAACATAGCCCCCTACGAGCAGTACTTC	CASSSNIAPYEQYF
TRBD1	15	TRBV11-3	NA	TRBJ2-7	TGTGCCAGCAGCTTAAGGGCCGGGACAGGGGGCGAGCAGTACTTC	CASSLRAGTGGEQYF
TRBD1	13	TRBV28	NA	TRBJ1-2	TGTGCCAGCAGTTTAGAGGGGGCGTTTGGCTACACCTTC	CASSLEGAFGYTF
NA	17	TRBV6-2/TRBV6-3	NA	TRBJ2-2	TGTGCCAGCAGTTATGATCCCCTAGGAGGTCTGGCCGGGGAGCTGTTTTTT	CASSYDPLGGLAGELFF
NA	11	TRBV20-1	NA	TRBJ1-5	TGCAGTGCTAGAGCGGGTCAGCCCCAGCATTTT	CSARAGQPQHF
NA	16	TRBV4-3	NA	TRBJ2-1	TGCGCCAGCAGCCGAAGTAGGCAGTCGGGAGACAATGAGCAGTTCTTC	CASSRSRQSGDNEQFF
TRBD1	15	TRBV4-3	NA	TRBJ2-7	TGCGCCAGCAGCCCAGACAGGGGGAAGTCCTACGAGCAGTACTTC	CASSPDRGKSYEQYF
TRBD1	15	TRBV3-1/TRBV3-2	once	TRBJ1-4	TGTGCCAGCAGCTCTTACAGGGGTAGGGATGAAAAACTGTTTTTT	CASSSYRGRDEKLFF
NA	18	TRBV15	NA	TRBJ2-3	TGTGCCACCAGCAGAGCCCTACGGACATTCCACCGCACAGATACGCAGTATTTT	CATSRALRTFHRTDTQYF
TRBD1	17	TRBV28	NA	TRBJ2-6	TGTGCCAGCAGTCCCGGGACAGGGGATTTCGGGGCCAACGTCCTGACTTTC	CASSPGTGDFGANVLTF
NA	15	TRBV5-1	NA	TRBJ1-1	TGCGCCAGCAGTACATTAGGGGAAATGAACACTGAAGCTTTCTTT	CASSTLGEMNTEAFF
NA	16	TRBV7-8	NA	TRBJ2-1	TGTGCCAGCAGCTTAGTGAACTCCCCCTCCTACAATGAGCAGTTCTTC	CASSLVNSPSYNEQFF
TRBD1	14	TRBV5-1	few	TRBJ1-2	TGCGCCAGCAGGGAAGACAGGGGTCCCTATGGCTACACCTTC	CASREDRGPYGYTF
TRBD1	16	TRBV6-5	few	TRBJ1-1	TGTGCCAGCAGTTACTCTAGGGGGCAGGGGAACACTGAAGCTTTCTTT	CASSYSRGQGNTEAFF
NA	15	TRBV5-1	few	TRBJ2-2	TGCGCCAGCAGCTCCTCTCTTTCGAACACCGGGGAGCTGTTTTTT	CASSSSLSNTGELFF
TRBD1	14	TRBV19	NA	TRBJ1-2	TGTGCCAGTAGTTTGGACAGGGGATCCTATGGCTACACCTTC	CASSLDRGSYGYTF
NA	15	TRBV6-5	few	TRBJ2-1	TGTGCCAGCAGTTATACTAGCCGCCCCTACAATGAGCAGTTCTTC	CASSYTSRPYNEQFF
TRBD1	13	TRBV6-5	NA	TRBJ1-5	TGTGCCAGCGTCCAGGGGGGAAATCAGCCCCAGCATTTT	CASVQGGNQPQHF
TRBD2	13	TRBV14	NA	TRBJ2-7	TGTGCCAGCAGCTCTACTAGCGGCGGCGAGCAGTACTTC	CASSSTSGGEQYF
NA	13	TRBV30	NA	TRBJ1-1	TGTGCCTGGAGCAGGGACACGAACACTGAAGCTTTCTTT	CAWSRDTNTEAFF
NA	12	TRBV12-3/TRBV12-4	NA	TRBJ1-5	TGTGCCAGCCAAGACAGCCATCAGCCCCAGCATTTT	CASQDSHQPQHF
TRBD1	16	TRBV5-1	once	TRBJ1-4	TGCGCCAGCAGCTTGGCCTTCGGGCAGGGGGGTGAAAAACTGTTTTTT	CASSLAFGQGGEKLFF
NA	14	TRBV6-1	NA	TRBJ1-1	TGTGCCAGCAGTGAGCGCAGGGAGAACACTGAAGCTTTCTTT	CASSERRENTEAFF
NA	14	TRBV5-5	NA	TRBJ1-1	TGTGCCAGCAGCTTACGGACAGCGAACACTGAAGCTTTCTTT	CASSLRTANTEAFF
TRBD1	14	TRBV27	NA	TRBJ1-1	TGTGCCAGCAGTTTCCGGGACAGGAACACTGAAGCTTTCTTT	CASSFRDRNTEAFF
TRBD2	15	TRBV7-3	NA	TRBJ2-4	TGTGCCAGCAACCCAGTAGCGGGAGGAGTAGACATTCAGTACTTC	CASNPVAGGVDIQYF
NA	12	TRBV7-3	NA	TRBJ2-5	TGTGCCAGCAGCGGGGACTCTGAGACCCAGTACTTC	CASSGDSETQYF
TRBD1	16	TRBV10-3	few	TRBJ1-4	TGTGCCATCAGCCCCGGACAGGGGACAACTAATGAAAAACTGTTTTTT	CAISPGQGTTNEKLFF
NA	14	TRBV3-1/TRBV3-2	NA	TRBJ1-2	TGTGCCAGCAGCCAAGTTGGGGAGTTCTATGGCTACACCTTC	CASSQVGEFYGYTF
NA	14	TRBV4-1	once	TRBJ1-5	TGCGCCAGCAGCCAAGGACAGACGGCCGGGCCCCAGCATTTT	CASSQGQTAGPQHF
NA	13	TRBV7-9	NA	TRBJ1-1	TGTGCCAGCAGCTTATTAGTGAACACTGAAGCTTTCTTT	CASSLLVNTEAFF